One and the same sample provided the 11 T cell receptor beta chains below, sequenced in a study of shared clonotypes between healthy human individuals. Clones were sequenced by immunoSEQ multiplex PCR, and TCRdb holds only the in-frame ones, with some missing. The table has 2 million to 3 million clones, roughly 92% seen once. Sequencing used naive CD4+ T cells sorted from blood. Subset indicated: CD45RA+ positively selected. These receptors originate from a man in his late teens or twenties in good health.

The genes are TRBV5-6 and TRBJ2-2; TRBD1 aligns across 9 bases. Trimming cost V 5 bases and J 6 bases; bases outside gene matches: 14. Per the germline V gene, CDR1 is SGHDT and CDR2 is YYEEEE. CDR3 length: 17 residues. The CDR3 nucleotides read TGTGCCAGCAGTCCCCCGGGACAGGGAGCAAAAGCCGGGGAGCTGTTTTTT. This encodes CASSPPGQGAKAGELFF.

The genes are TRBV27 and TRBJ2-7; 9 bases agree with TRBD1. The V and J ends lost 3 bases and 3 bases, in that order; junction bases with no gene match: 6. The CDR3 is 15 amino acids. Germline V gives CDR1 MNHEY, CDR2 SMNVEV (reference sequence). The CDR3 coding sequence is TGTGCCAGCAGTTTCGCGGGACAGGGTTTCTACGAGCAGTACTTC. Its translation: CASSFAGQGFYEQYF.

The chain has TRBV6-1 and TRBJ2-2, with D possibly being TRBD2 (6 bases). Between the trimmed V and J ends, which lost 4 bases and 0 bases, there was a span of 12 bases. This CDR3 contains 16 residues. Germline lookup yields CDR1 MNHNS and CDR2 SASEGT. The CDR3 nucleotides are TGTGCCAGCAGTGTTGGCAGACTAGCGAACACCGGGGAGCTGTTTTTT. Protein product: CASSVGRLANTGELFF.

The rearrangement links TRBV6-1 to TRBJ1-2; TRBD1 might be the D (6 bases). Germline CDR1 and CDR2: MNHNS and SASEGT. Trimming removed 1 base at V and 5 bases at J, with 14 bases between. The CDR3 loop spans 15 amino acids. The CDR3: CASSEVGSGAYGYTF. Written as DNA, the CDR3 is TGTGCCAGCAGTGAAGTAGGATCAGGGGCGTATGGCTACACCTTC.

This sequence joins TRBV29-1 and TRBJ1-1, with a possible D match to TRBD1 (6 bases). Trimming took 3 bases from V and 5 from J, leaving 22 bases between them. Per the germline V gene, CDR1 is SQVTM and CDR2 is ANQGSEA. This CDR3 comprises 16 residues. The CDR3 loop reads CSVDPGDDEGETEAFF. In DNA, the CDR3 is TGCAGCGTTGATCCGGGGGATGATGAGGGGGAAACTGAAGCTTTCTTT.

In the case of this clone: This sample also contains other DNA sequences that code for the same CDR3. J is TRBJ2-5 and V is TRBV10-2; D gene uncertain. Germline V lookup: CDR1 WSHSY, CDR2 SAAADI. The germline V and J ends were trimmed by 0 bases and 1 base, with 6 bases remaining between them. CDR3 length: 14 residues. The CDR3 protein is CASSESGGQETQYF. CDR3 coding DNA: TGCGCCAGCAGTGAGTCGGGTGGCCAAGAGACCCAGTACTTC.

The chain couples TRBV4-2 to TRBJ2-2, with 9 bases that match TRBD2. This CDR3 contains 15 residues. Germline assignment: CDR1 LGHNA and CDR2 YNFKEQ. Germline trimming cut 0 bases from V and 6 bases from J; bases unmatched to any gene: 2. DNA for the CDR3: TGTGCCAGCAGCCAAGAGGCGGGGGGGCCCGGGGAGCTGTTTTTT. Translated, it gives CASSQEAGGPGELFF.

V gene TRBV11-1 combines with J gene TRBJ2-3; a weak D match, TRBD2 (5 bases). This CDR3 region has 17 residues. Germline assignment: CDR1 SGHAT and CDR2 FQDESV (reference sequence). The ends were cut back, 5 bases at V and 1 base at J, with 19 bases in the middle. This chain's CDR3 is CASSLSPGSSGTDTQYF. In nucleotides, the CDR3 is TGTGCCAGCAGCCTGTCCCCGGGATCATCGGGCACAGATACGCAGTATTTT.

This chain joins TRBV15 and TRBJ2-3; D is unclear. Germline V gene lookup returns CDR1 LNHNV and CDR2 YYDKDF (reference sequence). This CDR3 spans 13 amino acids. With 5 bases removed from V and 2 bases from J, the gap between germline ends came to 8 bases. The CDR3, as DNA: TGTGCCACCAGCCTCGGCTTCACAGATACGCAGTATTTT. The encoded protein is CATSLGFTDTQYF. Full variable domain (outside the CDR3, taken from reference TRBV15 and TRBJ2-3): DAMVIQNPRYQVTQFGKPVTLSCSQTLNHNVMYWYQQKSSQAPKLLFHYYDKDFNNEADTPDNFQSRRPNTSFCFLDIRSPGLGDTAMYLCATSLGFTDTQYFGPGTRLTVL.

The chain carries TRBV19 and TRBJ2-1; D uncertain. The germline gives CDR1 LNHDA, CDR2 SQIVND (reference sequence). Trimming removed 3 bases at V and 2 bases at J, with 8 bases between. The length of the CDR3 is 14 residues. CDR3 in DNA: TGTGCCAGTAGTATTGGCGATGCCTACAATGAGCAGTTCTTC. Encoded protein: CASSIGDAYNEQFF.

The chain is built from TRBV5-1 and TRBJ2-3; D possibly corresponds to TRBD2 (6 bases). In germline, CDR1 is SGHRS, CDR2 YFSETQ. V lost 4 bases, J lost 2 bases, and 14 bases lay in between. The CDR3 sequence is 15 residues long. Here the CDR3 reads CASSVGGGVTDTQYF. The CDR3 DNA is TGCGCCAGCAGCGTAGGAGGAGGGGTCACAGATACGCAGTATTTT.